The 15 T cell receptor beta chains in this list originate from one sample, sequenced in a study of shared clonotypes between healthy human individuals. Using immunoSEQ multiplex PCR, the repertoire was profiled, and TCRdb retains in-frame clones only, with some absent. The sample has approximately 1.5 million clones, around 98% seen once. The sequencing sample was made of naive CD4+ T cells sorted from blood. Subset denoted: CD45RA+ positively selected. All receptors derive from a man younger than 45 in good health.

Concerning this clone: The identical CDR3 is also encoded by other nucleotide sequences in the sample. V usage is TRBV7-2 and J usage is TRBJ1-5; 9 nucleotides agree with TRBD1. Looked up from germline, CDR1 is SGHTA and CDR2 is FQGNSA. V was clipped by 5 bases and J by 4 bases; unmatched bases: 3. The CDR3 has 14 residues. The CDR3 loop is CASSQTGGNQPQHF. As DNA, the CDR3 is TGTGCCAGCAGCCAGACAGGGGGGAATCAGCCCCAGCATTTT. The full variable domain, its missing parts supplied by reference TRBV7-2 and TRBJ1-5, is GAGVSQSPSNKVTEKGKDVELRCDPISGHTALYWYRQSLGQGLEFLIYFQGNSAPDKSGLPSDRFSAERTGGSVSTLTIQRTQQEDSAVYLCASSQTGGNQPQHFGDGTRLSIL.

The chain has TRBV7-9 and TRBJ2-5; D may be TRBD1 (7 bases). CDR3 length: 15 amino acids. Germline-derived CDR1 and CDR2 are SEHNR and FQNEAQ (reference sequence). V was clipped by 3 bases and J by 6 bases, with 17 bases between them. The CDR3 nucleotides are TGTGCCAGCAGCTTTGGAGGGGACAGTGGACAGACCCAGTACTTC. Its protein is CASSFGGDSGQTQYF.

This clone was seen once. This chain joins TRBV28 and TRBJ2-7, with TRBD2 as a possible D gene (6 bases). The CDR3 runs to 15 residues. Trimming left V 5 bases short and J 5 bases short, with 19 bases between. Germline values: CDR1 MDHEN, CDR2 SYDVKM. In nucleotides, the CDR3 is TGTGCCAGCAGTGGGCCATGGGGCGGGAAGGACGAGCAGTACTTC. Its translation: CASSGPWGGKDEQYF.

The chain joins TRBV23-1 to TRBJ2-7; 7 bases line up with TRBD1. TRBV23-1 is an ORF for which the function is uncertain. The CDR3 covers 19 residues. V was pared by 7 bases and J by 8 bases, with 29 bases of the junction left unmatched. Here the CDR3 DNA reads TGCGCCAGCATACCTCAGGGGGATATCCTACGAGCAGGGGGTGCACAGCAGTACTTC. This translates into CASIPQGDILRAGGAQQYF.

A note on this clone: Different DNA sequences within this sample yield the same CDR3. The chain recombines TRBV9 with TRBJ2-7; TRBD1 is a possible D gene (6 bases). V was cut by 0 bases and J by 2 bases, with 9 bases left in between. The CDR3 has 14 amino acids. From germline, CDR1 is SGDLS and CDR2 YYNGEE. Here the CDR3 reads CASSVGDTTYEQYF. The CDR3 DNA reads TGTGCCAGCAGCGTAGGGGACACTACCTACGAGCAGTACTTC.

Note on this clone: Other DNA variants within this sample encode the same CDR3. The rearrangement joins TRBV5-1 to TRBJ2-7; D gene unclear. There are 13 residues in the CDR3. V was clipped by 1 base and J by 3 bases, with 8 bases between them. Germline values: CDR1 SGHRS, CDR2 YFSETQ. CDR3 nucleotide sequence: TGCGCCAGCAGCTTGTCATTAGGCTACGAGCAGTACTTC. Amino acids: CASSLSLGYEQYF.

In nucleotides, the CDR3 is TGTGCCTCTGGTGCGGCGGGCCAAGGCGCTACGCAGTATTTT. It translates to CASGAAGQGATQYF. This rearrangement joins TRBV19 to TRBJ2-3; D is possibly TRBD2 (5 bases). This CDR3 has 14 amino acids. Looked up from germline, CDR1 is LNHDA and CDR2 is SQIVND (reference sequence). V was cut by 11 bases and J by 8 bases, with 23 bases left in between.

The rearrangement links TRBV5-1 to TRBJ1-1; no definite D call. Germline CDR1 reads SGHRS; CDR2 reads YFSETQ. The CDR3 runs to 13 residues. V was shortened by 1 base and J by 4 bases, with 8 bases between the two germline ends. CDR3 coding DNA: TGCGCCAGCAGCTTGAACGGGGTCACTGAAGCTTTCTTT. Translated, it gives CASSLNGVTEAFF.

The rearrangement uses TRBV6-5 and TRBJ2-5; 7 bases line up with TRBD1. The V gene end was trimmed by 4 bases and the J gene end by 5 bases; junction bases not matched to a gene: 13. Germline CDR1 MNHEY, CDR2 SVGAGI. The CDR3 runs 16 residues. CDR3 nucleotide sequence: TGTGCCAGCAGTTCTCCCTCAATAGGGACAGTCGAGACCCAGTACTTC. Its protein product is CASSSPSIGTVETQYF.

A word on this clone: This CDR3 is also generated by other DNA sequences in the sample. This rearrangement joins TRBV28 to TRBJ2-3; 9 bases map to TRBD2. The CDR3 sequence is 14 residues long. V lost 5 bases to trimming and J lost 0 bases; unmatched junction nucleotides: 0. Germline V gene sequence: CDR1 MDHEN, CDR2 SYDVKM. The CDR3 spells CASSTSGSTDTQYF. The DNA of the CDR3 is TGTGCCAGCAGTACTAGCGGGAGCACAGATACGCAGTATTTT.

The V call is TRBV5-1, the J call TRBJ2-1; 10 bases agree with TRBD2. Germline CDR1 SGHRS, CDR2 YFSETQ. The V and J ends lost 2 bases and 5 bases, in that order; junction bases with no gene match: 16. This CDR3 region has 19 residues. The chain's CDR3 is CASSFGGFFGLAENNEQFF. CDR3 nucleotide sequence: TGCGCCAGCAGCTTCGGTGGGTTCTTCGGACTAGCGGAAAACAATGAGCAGTTCTTC.

CDR3 protein: CASSPKSGRRYEQYF. CDR3 DNA: TGTGCCAGCAGCCCGAAGAGCGGGAGGCGATACGAGCAGTACTTC. The chain recombines TRBV11-2 with TRBJ2-7; 9 bases are shared with TRBD2. The V and J ends lost 5 bases and 4 bases, in that order; junction bases with no gene match: 9. This CDR3 is 15 amino acids long. The germline CDR1 and CDR2 sequences are SGHAT and FQNNGV.

The rearrangement joins TRBV2 to TRBJ2-3; D is ambiguous. Trimming cost V 6 bases and J 4 bases, with 5 bases left between them. The CDR3 length is 11 residues. Germline CDR1 reads SNHLY; CDR2 reads FYNNEI. The CDR3 reads CASRDPDTQYF. CDR3 DNA: TGTGCCAGCAGGGATCCAGATACGCAGTATTTT.

This chain joins TRBV6-1 and TRBJ2-5; D is ambiguous. Germline CDR1 reads MNHNS; CDR2 reads SASEGT. The CDR3 has 11 residues. Trimming took off 6 bases at V and 3 bases at J, with 5 bases between the two ends. DNA for the CDR3: TGTGCCAGCAGCCTGAAAGAGACCCAGTACTTC. This sequence encodes CASSLKETQYF.

Details on this clone: At the DNA level, this CDR3 is encoded by other sequences in the same sample as well. V and J are TRBV2 and TRBJ2-1; D remains unclear. This CDR3 is built from 14 residues. V gave up 4 bases and J gave up 3 bases, with 10 bases separating them. Per the germline V gene, CDR1 is SNHLY and CDR2 is FYNNEI. In DNA form, the CDR3 reads TGTGCCAGCAGTGCCACACCAGTCTACAATGAGCAGTTCTTC. Protein product: CASSATPVYNEQFF.